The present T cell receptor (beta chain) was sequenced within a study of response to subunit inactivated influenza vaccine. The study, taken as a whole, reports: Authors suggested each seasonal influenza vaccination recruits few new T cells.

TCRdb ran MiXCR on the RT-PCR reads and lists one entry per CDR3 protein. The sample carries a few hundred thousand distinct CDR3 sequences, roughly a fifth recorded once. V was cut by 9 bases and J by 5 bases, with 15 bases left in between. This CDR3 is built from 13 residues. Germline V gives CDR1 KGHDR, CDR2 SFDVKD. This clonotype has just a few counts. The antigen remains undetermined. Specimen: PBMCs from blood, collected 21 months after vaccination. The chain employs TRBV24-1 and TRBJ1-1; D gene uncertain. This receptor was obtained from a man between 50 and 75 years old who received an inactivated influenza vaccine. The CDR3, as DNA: TGTGCCACCCGTCGATCCGGTAGGACTGAAGCTTTCTTT. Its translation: CATRRSGRTEAFF.